This T cell receptor beta chain appears in the sequencing data of a study of vaccination effects on CD4 cells after COVID-19. Study-wide background: Each well held about 2 million PBMC cultured with around 9.7 ug/ml peptides and roughly 9.7 IU/ml IL-2.

As concerns this clone: No antigen is known for it.

Cells that had been cultured for approximately ten days were the source of isolated CD4+ T cells. Each participant was given two doses of one vaccine (BNT162b2 or mRNA-1273). Neither prior SARS-CoV-2 infection nor positive nucleocapsid antibodies were present in the vaccine recipients. At days 3 and 7, half of the medium was exchanged for IL-2 medium. This table comes from immunoSEQ multiplex PCR, and its TCRdb copy is limited to in-frame clones, with some not included. Among around 46,000 clones listed, around 70% were seen once. This sequence originates from a human donor who received a COVID-19 vaccine. The sequencing here drew on CD4+ T cells from PBMCs cultured without peptide, taken after COVID-19 vaccination.

The CDR3 DNA reads as TGTGCCAGCAGTGAGGGAGGGAGGGTAAAGACCCAGTACTTC. The encoded protein is CASSEGGRVKTQYF. This chain connects TRBV6-1 to TRBJ2-5; 7 nucleotides align to TRBD2. Germline assignment: CDR1 MNHNS and CDR2 SASEGT. The CDR3 sequence is 14 residues long. The V gene end was trimmed by 3 bases and the J gene end by 6 bases; junction bases not matched to a gene: 7.